This T cell receptor (beta chain) was documented in a study of early T cells in non-severe SARS-CoV-2 infection. Study overall: Investigators sequenced bulk RNA drawn from unsorted whole blood, and chains remained unpaired.

The CDR3 totals 10 residues. Germline V gene lookup returns CDR1 SQVTM and CDR2 ANQGSEA. For this clonotype: Antigen: not known. It may be a read error: a sequence one base away is much more abundant.

Attachment of unique molecular identifiers was made to individual cDNA molecules. TCRdb re-called the 5' RACE reads through MiXCR, storing one row per CDR3 protein. This table has 40,000 to 55,000 distinct CDR3 sequences, under 4.5% appearing once. Regarding the study as a whole: VDJdb matching skewed toward anti-spike CD8 responses, missing private and CD4 specificities.

This TCR derives from an adult who was a healthcare worker with PCR-confirmed SARS-CoV-2 infection or an uninfected control (not recorded which). The sequencing input was whole blood. V gene TRBV29-1 combines with J gene TRBJ1-3, with no clear D. The CDR3 here is CSAVGNTIHF. The CDR3 DNA follows: TGCAGCGCCGTTGGAAACACCATACATTTT.